This entry features one T cell receptor (beta chain) sequence. The table lists this clonotype with a few counts. The antigen it binds to is not known. No base quality values were provided; no much bigger clone lies one nucleotide off. The germline V gene gives CDR1 as MGHRA and CDR2 as YSYEKL. From V the trimming removes 5 bases and from J it removes 4 bases, while the gene matches leave 11 bases of the junction unaccounted for. The cysteine opens and the phenylalanine closes a CDR3 of 16 amino acids. The DNA shown is the 48-base CDR3, in frame from base 1. Taken with the paper, the label for time point translates to: pre-sensitization, week 0. The sample's treatment or condition label is to be understood as: therapeutic diphenylcyclopropenone sensitization with weekly scalp DPC. At each patch-test visit, blood was drawn before the patch test was applied. Patients were considered eligible if aged 18 to 70, diagnosed with alopecia and deemed suitable for DPC therapy, and patients were excluded if pregnant. Total RNA was isolated from unfractionated whole blood collected in Tempus Blood RNA tubes.

The data are from a study of human T cells and chemical hapten exposure (dated by TCRdb to 2020 to 2022). In terms of the full investigation: For sensitization, 2% DPC in acetone was applied to a roughly 2 cm by roughly 2 cm area of upper inner arm skin. Weekly therapeutic DPC doses were additionally applied to the scalp of patients throughout the roughly 25-week study period. Patch tests used Finn chambers with 0.01% DPC on the upper back, scored after 6 days by International Contact Dermatitis Research Group standards. Alopecia areata with under or over 50% scalp involvement, alopecia totalis and alopecia universalis were represented in the patient cohort, which was mostly female. Libraries were pooled for sequencing, and per-sample TCR yields varied mainly because of small differences in library volumes within the pool. In alopecia patients, the study followed how the peripheral blood TCR repertoire changed in vivo over primary and secondary sensitization to diphenylcyclopropenone (DPC), a hapten. Blood was sampled from patients pre-sensitization (week 0) and at 2, 6 and about 24 weeks after DPC sensitization. Blood for TCR sequencing was provided by twenty-nine alopecia patients at one to four time points (pre-sensitization, 2, 6 and 24 weeks).

The library was obtained by RACE. The sequencer listed for this sample is NextSeq 500. During library preparation, unique molecular identifiers were attached to individual cDNA molecules so that TCRs could be counted in a quantitative, reproducible way. Both TCR alpha and TCR beta chains were sequenced from each blood RNA sample. On the authors' methods: Samples had a median of 95,638 TCRs, with a range from roughly 20,000 to 690,600. V, J and CDR3 annotation of the TCR reads was carried out using the Decombinator software suite. To make PS versus PT1 abundance plots, every sample was subsampled to the same number of TCRs (28,000). Expanded TCRs were defined as absent before sensitization and observed at least eight times at the 2-week time point. TCRdb reanalyzed the raw reads on its own, using fastp at Q25 for trimming and MiXCR for clone calling, and kept in-frame beta chains. Merged by CDR3 protein, the rows form single entries marked with the most common genes and DNA. None of the V and J calls come from the authors' own analysis; TCRdb made them. The sample table lists about 380,000 distinct CDR3 sequences, 5.1% of them with a count of one. The biggest ten clones account for 2.5% to 3% of the sample.

General findings and caveats noted by the study authors: Repeated subsampling changed both the strength of the expansion versus patch-test correlation and the threshold at which the correlation became significant. DPC sensitization did not change how many TCRs were above 1 in 1000 frequency, and no evidence was found of alterations in global repertoire structure. All patients had alopecia, a presumed autoimmune disease, so their immune response might differ from that of healthy individuals. Significantly more large CDR3 similarity clusters were formed by expanded TCRs than by pre-sensitization or healthy control sets, consistent with antigen-driven responses. Patch test score was positively correlated with the number of PT1 expanded TCRs, with significance at thresholds 8, 16 and 32 but not at 4.

This receptor was identified in a woman aged 50 to 60 with alopecia areata. Some clones in this sample may be carry-over from other donors' samples. The rearranged segments are TRBV4-1 and TRBJ1-1; TRBD1 aligns with 9 central bases. The starting material was whole blood, obtained in connection with sensitization to the hapten diphenylcyclopropenone (DPC). The DNA sequence is as follows: TGCGCCAGCAGCAGGGTTCCGGGACAGGGTTCCACTGAAGCTTTCTTT. This encodes CASSRVPGQGSTEAFF.